This T cell receptor (beta chain) is drawn from a study of response to subunit inactivated influenza vaccine. Study observations and caveats: The authors suggested that every seasonal influenza vaccination recruits few new T cells.

This CDR3 region has 16 residues. The germline V gene encodes CDR1 MNHEY and CDR2 SVGAGI. The V gene end was trimmed by 2 bases and the J gene end by 2 bases; junction bases not matched to a gene: 6. Remarks on this clonotype: The antigen remains unidentified.

One entry per CDR3 protein, called by TCRdb with MiXCR from the RT-PCR reads. The top ten clones hold approximately 13% of a sample with under 550,000 distinct CDR3 sequences, 6% to 9% of them seen once. Sample: PBMCs from blood, taken around 25 months after vaccination. V is TRBV6-5 and J is TRBJ2-5; 9 positions agree with TRBD1. This clonotype was sampled from a man aged 50 to 75 who received an inactivated influenza vaccine. The CDR3 loop reads CASSYGQTGGQETQYF. In DNA, the CDR3 is TGTGCCAGCAGTTACGGCCAGACAGGGGGGCAAGAGACCCAGTACTTC.